This T cell receptor beta chain appears in the sequencing data of a study of T cell responses to AZD1222 COVID-19 vaccine. The assay was immunoSEQ multiplex PCR, and TCRdb's table has in-frame clones only and misses some. The data contain 150,000 or so clones, approximately 88% of them singletons. A remark on this clone: The antigen remains undetermined. Its ends do not fully match the called genes, so a read error is possible.

Findings of the study overall: Spike-specific TCR breadth rose after two AZD1222 doses, and depth rose as well. The number of AZD1222 recipients seropositive at baseline was only five or six. Unmutated variant regions reportedly attract nearly half of all spike-specific TCRs. In a largely white British group with more females than males, clonal diversity was possibly underestimated.

The starting material was peripheral blood, obtained on day 0 of MenACWY control vaccination. The sequence was obtained from an adult in good health.

Written as DNA, the CDR3 is TGTGCCAGCAGACAAGAGCTAATAAATTCACCCCTCCACTTT. Protein: CASRQELINSPLHF. The chain uses TRBV14 and TRBJ1-6; D uncertain. The CDR3 runs to 14 residues. Germline CDR1 reads SGHDN; CDR2 reads FVKESK.